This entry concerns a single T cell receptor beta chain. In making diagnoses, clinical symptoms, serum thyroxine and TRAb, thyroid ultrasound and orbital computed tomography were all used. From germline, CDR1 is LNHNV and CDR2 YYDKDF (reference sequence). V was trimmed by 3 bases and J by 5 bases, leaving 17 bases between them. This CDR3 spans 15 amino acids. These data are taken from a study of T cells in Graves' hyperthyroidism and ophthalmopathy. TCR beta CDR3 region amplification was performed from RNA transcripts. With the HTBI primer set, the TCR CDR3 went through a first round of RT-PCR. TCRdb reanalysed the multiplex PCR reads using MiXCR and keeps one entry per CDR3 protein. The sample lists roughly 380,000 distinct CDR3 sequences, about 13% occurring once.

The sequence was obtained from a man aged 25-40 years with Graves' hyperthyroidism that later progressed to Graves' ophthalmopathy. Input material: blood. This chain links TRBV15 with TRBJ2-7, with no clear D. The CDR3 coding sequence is TGTGCCACCAGCAGTGACCTCCGGGCCTCTCACGAGCAGTACTTC. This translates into CATSSDLRASHEQYF.